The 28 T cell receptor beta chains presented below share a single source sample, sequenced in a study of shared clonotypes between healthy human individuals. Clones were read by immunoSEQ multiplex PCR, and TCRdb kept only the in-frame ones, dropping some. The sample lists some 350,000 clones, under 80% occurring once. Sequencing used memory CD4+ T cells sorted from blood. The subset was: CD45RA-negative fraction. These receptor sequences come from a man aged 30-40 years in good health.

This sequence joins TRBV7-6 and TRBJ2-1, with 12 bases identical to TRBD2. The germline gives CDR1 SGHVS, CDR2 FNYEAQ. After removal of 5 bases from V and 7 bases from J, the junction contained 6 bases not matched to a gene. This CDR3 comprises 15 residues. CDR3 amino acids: CASSLWTSGTNEQFF. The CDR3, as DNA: TGTGCCAGCAGCCTGTGGACTAGCGGGACGAATGAGCAGTTCTTC.

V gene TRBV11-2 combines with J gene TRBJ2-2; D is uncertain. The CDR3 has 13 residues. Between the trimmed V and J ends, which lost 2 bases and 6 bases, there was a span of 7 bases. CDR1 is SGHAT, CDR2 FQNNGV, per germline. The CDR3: CASSLWVSGELFF. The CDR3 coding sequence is TGTGCCAGCAGCTTATGGGTGTCCGGGGAGCTGTTTTTT.

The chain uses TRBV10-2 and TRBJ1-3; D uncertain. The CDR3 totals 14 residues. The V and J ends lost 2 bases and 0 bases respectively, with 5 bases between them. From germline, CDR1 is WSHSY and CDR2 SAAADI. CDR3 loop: CASSEIASGNTIYF. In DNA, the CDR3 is TGCGCCAGCAGTGAGATAGCCTCTGGAAACACCATATATTTT.

The CDR3 here is CASSFQGGNYGYTF. The CDR3 DNA sequence: TGTGCCAGCAGCTTTCAGGGAGGCAACTATGGCTACACCTTC. The chain employs TRBV7-3 and TRBJ1-2; D perhaps matches TRBD1 (5 bases). V lost 3 bases, J lost 2 bases, and 10 bases lay in between. The germline CDR1 and CDR2 sequences are SGHTA and FQGTGA. CDR3 length: 14 residues.

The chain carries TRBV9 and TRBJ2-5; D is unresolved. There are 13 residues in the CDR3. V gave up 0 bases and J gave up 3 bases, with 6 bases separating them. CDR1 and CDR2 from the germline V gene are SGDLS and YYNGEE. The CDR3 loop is CASSVALKETQYF. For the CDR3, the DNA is TGTGCCAGCAGCGTAGCACTGAAAGAGACCCAGTACTTC.

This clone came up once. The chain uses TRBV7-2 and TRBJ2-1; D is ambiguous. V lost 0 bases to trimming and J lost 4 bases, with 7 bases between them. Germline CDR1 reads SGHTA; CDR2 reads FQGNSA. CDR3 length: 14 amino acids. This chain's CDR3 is CASSLARLYNEQFF. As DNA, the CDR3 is TGTGCCAGCAGCTTAGCGCGGCTTTACAATGAGCAGTTCTTC.

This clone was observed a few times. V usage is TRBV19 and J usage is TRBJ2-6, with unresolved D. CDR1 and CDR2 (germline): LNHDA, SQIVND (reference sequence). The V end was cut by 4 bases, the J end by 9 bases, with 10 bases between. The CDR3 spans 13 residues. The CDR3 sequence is CASSNSLFNVLTF. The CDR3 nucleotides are TGTGCCAGTAGTAACAGTCTCTTCAACGTCCTGACTTTC.

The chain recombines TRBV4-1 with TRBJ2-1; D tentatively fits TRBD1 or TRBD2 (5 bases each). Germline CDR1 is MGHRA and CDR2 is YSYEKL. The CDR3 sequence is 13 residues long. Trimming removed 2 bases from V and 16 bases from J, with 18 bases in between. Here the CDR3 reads CASSQPAGTSAFF. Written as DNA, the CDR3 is TGCGCCAGCAGCCAACCAGCCGGGACCTCCGCCTTCTTC.

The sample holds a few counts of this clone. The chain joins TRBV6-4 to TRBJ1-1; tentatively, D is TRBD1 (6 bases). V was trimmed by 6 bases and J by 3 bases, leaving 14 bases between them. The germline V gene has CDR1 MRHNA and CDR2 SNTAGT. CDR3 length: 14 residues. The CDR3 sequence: CASRRDNGYTEAFF. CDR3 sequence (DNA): TGTGCCAGCAGGAGGGACAATGGGTACACTGAAGCTTTCTTT.

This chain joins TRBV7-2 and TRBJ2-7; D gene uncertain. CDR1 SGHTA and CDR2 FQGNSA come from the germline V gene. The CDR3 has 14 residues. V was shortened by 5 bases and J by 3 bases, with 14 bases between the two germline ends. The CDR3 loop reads CASSMTGSYYEQYF. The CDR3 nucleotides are TGTGCCAGCAGCATGACCGGGTCCTACTACGAGCAGTACTTC.

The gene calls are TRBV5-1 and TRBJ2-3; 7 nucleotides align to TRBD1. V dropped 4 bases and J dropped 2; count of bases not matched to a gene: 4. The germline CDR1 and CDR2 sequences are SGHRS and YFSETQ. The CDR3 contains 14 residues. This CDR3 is CASSRDSNTDTQYF. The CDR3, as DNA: TGCGCCAGCAGCCGGGACAGTAACACAGATACGCAGTATTTT.

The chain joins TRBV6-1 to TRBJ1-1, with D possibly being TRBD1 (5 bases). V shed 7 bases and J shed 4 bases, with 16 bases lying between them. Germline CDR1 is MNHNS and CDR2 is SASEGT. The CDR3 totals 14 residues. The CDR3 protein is CASMRGPGGTEAFF. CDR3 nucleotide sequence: TGTGCCAGCATGAGGGGACCGGGAGGCACTGAAGCTTTCTTT.

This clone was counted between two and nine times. The CDR3: CASSSRLLRGADTQYF. The DNA of the CDR3 is TGTGCCAGCAGCTCTCGTCTTCTGCGGGGCGCAGATACGCAGTATTTT. The chain is built from TRBV13 and TRBJ2-3, with D perhaps TRBD2 (6 bases). Trimming removed 4 bases at V and 4 bases at J, with 18 bases between. The CDR3 sequence is 16 residues long. Looked up from germline, CDR1 is PRHDT and CDR2 is FYEKMQ (reference sequence).

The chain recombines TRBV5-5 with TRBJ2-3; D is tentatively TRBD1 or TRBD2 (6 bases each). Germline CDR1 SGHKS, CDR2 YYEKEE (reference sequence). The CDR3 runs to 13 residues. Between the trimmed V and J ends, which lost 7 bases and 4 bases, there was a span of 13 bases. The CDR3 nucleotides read TGTGCCAGCCTTAGGGGGGACGCAGATACGCAGTATTTT. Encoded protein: CASLRGDADTQYF.

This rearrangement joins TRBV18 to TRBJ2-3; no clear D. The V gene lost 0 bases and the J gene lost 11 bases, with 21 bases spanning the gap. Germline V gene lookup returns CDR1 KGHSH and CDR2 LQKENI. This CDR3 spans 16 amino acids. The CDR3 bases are TGTGCCAGCTCACCACCGCCTAGTGTTCTTAGGGTTAAGCAGTATTTT. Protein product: CASSPPPSVLRVKQYF.

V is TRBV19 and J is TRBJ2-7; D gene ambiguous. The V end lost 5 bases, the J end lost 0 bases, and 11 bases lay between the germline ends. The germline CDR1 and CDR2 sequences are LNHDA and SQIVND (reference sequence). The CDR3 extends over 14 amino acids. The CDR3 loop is CASSQTDNSYEQYF. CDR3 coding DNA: TGTGCCAGTAGTCAAACAGATAACTCCTACGAGCAGTACTTC.

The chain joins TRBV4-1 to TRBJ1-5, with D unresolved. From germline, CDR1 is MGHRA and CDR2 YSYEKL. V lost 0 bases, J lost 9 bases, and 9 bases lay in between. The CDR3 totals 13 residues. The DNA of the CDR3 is TGCGCCAGCAGCCAAGATGAGTCCAGGCCCCAGCATTTT. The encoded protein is CASSQDESRPQHF.

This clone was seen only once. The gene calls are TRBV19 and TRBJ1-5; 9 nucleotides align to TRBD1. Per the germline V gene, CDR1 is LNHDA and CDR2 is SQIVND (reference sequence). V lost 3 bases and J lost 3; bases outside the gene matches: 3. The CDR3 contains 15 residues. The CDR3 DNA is TGTGCCAGTAGTATCGGGACAGGGCCCAATCAGCCCCAGCATTTT. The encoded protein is CASSIGTGPNQPQHF. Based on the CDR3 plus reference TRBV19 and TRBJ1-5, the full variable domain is DGGITQSPKYLFRKEGQNVTLSCEQNLNHDAMYWYRQDPGQGLRLIYYSQIVNDFQKGDIAEGYSVSREKKESFPLTVTSAQKNPTAFYLCASSIGTGPNQPQHFGDGTRLSIL.

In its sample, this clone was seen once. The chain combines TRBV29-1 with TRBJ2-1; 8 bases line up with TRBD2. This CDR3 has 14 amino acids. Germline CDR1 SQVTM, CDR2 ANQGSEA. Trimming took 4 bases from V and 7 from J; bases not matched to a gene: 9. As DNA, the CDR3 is TGCAGCGTTGTTGGCGGGAGGTCTTTAAATGAGCAGTTCTTC. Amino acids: CSVVGGRSLNEQFF.

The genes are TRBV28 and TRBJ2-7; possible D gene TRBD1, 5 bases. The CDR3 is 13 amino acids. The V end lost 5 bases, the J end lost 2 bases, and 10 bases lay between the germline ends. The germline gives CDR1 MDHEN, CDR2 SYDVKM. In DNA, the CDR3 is TGTGCCAGCAGTCTGGACAACCCCTACGAGCAGTACTTC. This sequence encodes CASSLDNPYEQYF. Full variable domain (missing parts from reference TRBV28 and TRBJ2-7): DVKVTQSSRYLVKRTGEKVFLECVQDMDHENMFWYRQDPGLGLRLIYFSYDVKMKEKGDIPEGYSVSREKKERFSLILESASTNQTSMYLCASSLDNPYEQYFGPGTRLTVT.

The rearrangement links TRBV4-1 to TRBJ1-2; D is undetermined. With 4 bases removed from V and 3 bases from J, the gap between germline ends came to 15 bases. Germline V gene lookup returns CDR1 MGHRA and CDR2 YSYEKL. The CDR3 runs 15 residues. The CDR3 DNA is TGCGCCAGCAGCCGAGAAGGTACGATTGACTATGGCTACACCTTC. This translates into CASSREGTIDYGYTF.

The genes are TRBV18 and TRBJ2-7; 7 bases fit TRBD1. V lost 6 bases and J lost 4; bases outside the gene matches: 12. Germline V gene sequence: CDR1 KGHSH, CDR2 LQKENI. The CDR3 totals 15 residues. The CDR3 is CASSRDRDRLYEQYF. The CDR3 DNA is TGTGCCAGCTCGCGCGACCGGGACAGATTATACGAGCAGTACTTC.

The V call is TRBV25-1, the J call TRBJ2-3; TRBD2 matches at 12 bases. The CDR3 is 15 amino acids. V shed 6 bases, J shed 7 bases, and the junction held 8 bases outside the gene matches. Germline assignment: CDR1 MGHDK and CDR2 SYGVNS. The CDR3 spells CASSNPGLAGYTQYF. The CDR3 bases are TGTGCCAGCAGCAATCCGGGACTAGCGGGCTATACGCAGTATTTT.

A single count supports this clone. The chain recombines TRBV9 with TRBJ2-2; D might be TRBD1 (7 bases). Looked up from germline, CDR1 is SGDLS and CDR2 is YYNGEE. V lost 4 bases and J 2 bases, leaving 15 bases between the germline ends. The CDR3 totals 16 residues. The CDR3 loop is CASSPRGDHNTGELFF. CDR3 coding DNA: TGTGCCAGCAGCCCCAGGGGGGACCACAACACCGGGGAGCTGTTTTTT. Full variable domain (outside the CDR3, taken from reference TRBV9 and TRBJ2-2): DSGVTQTPKHLITATGQRVTLRCSPRSGDLSVYWYQQSLDQGLQFLIQYYNGEERAKGNILERFSAQQFPDLHSELNLSSLELGDSALYFCASSPRGDHNTGELFFGEGSRLTVL.

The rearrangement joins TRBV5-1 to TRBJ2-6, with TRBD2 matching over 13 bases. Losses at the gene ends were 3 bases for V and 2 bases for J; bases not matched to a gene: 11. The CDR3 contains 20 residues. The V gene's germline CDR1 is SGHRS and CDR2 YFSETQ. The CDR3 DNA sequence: TGCGCCAGCAGCTCCGGACTAGCGGGAGAACTCCTCCCTGGGGCCAACGTCCTGACTTTC. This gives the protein CASSSGLAGELLPGANVLTF.

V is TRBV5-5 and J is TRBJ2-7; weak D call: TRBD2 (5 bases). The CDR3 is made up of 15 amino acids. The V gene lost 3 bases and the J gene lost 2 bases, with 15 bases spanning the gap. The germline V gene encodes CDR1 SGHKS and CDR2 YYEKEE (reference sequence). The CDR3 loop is CASSSSGGATYEQYF. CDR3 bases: TGTGCCAGCAGCTCCAGCGGAGGAGCCACCTACGAGCAGTACTTC.

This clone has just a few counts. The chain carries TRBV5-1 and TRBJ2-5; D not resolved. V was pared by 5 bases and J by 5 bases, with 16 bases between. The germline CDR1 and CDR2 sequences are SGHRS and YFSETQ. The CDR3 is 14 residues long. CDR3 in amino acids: CASSMQANWETQYF. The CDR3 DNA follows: TGCGCCAGCAGTATGCAGGCAAATTGGGAGACCCAGTACTTC.

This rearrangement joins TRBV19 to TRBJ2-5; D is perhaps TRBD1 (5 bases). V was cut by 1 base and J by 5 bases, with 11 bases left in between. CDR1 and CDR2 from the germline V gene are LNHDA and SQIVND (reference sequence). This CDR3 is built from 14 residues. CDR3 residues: CASSIGQGYETQYF. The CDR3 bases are TGTGCCAGTAGTATAGGGCAGGGATACGAGACCCAGTACTTC.